This TCR beta chain was sequenced during a study of blood T cell repertoires in COVID-19. Per the study methods: Quantification of nucleated cells was approximated via reference gene primer amplification. Method: immunoSEQ multiplex PCR; TCRdb's copy keeps in-frame clones and lacks some. V and J calls and clone size are as listed in that table; D and trimming were resolved from the DNA. The repertoire holds 400,000 or so clones, with roughly 90% as singletons. The CDR3 has 11 residues. Enrolled during active infection, Seattle patients were then followed longitudinally. Sequenced: peripheral blood. The source of this sequence is a man in his late teens or twenties with COVID-19, enrolled during active disease. This chain uses TRBV21-1 with TRBJ1-2; TRBD1 was called by the table and not checked on the DNA. TRBV21-1 is deemed a pseudogene. CDR3 residues: CAILTAYGYTF. The CDR3 nucleotides read TGTGCCATCCTGACAGCCTATGGCTACACCTTC.